Sequencing of this T cell receptor (beta chain) was carried out in a study of cytomegalovirus exposure and HLA in healthy donors. The study, taken as a whole, reports: Several of the most significant clusters were apparently associated with common viral pathogens in a later analysis.

Trimming shortened V by 0 bases and J by 0 bases, and 9 bases separated the two germline ends. The CDR3 has 15 amino acids. Germline V gives CDR1 MNHEY, CDR2 SVGAGI. 13 Jbeta primers and 60 Vbeta primers were used for the PCR. The table came from immunoSEQ multiplex PCR; TCRdb's copy has only in-frame clones and leaves some out. Found here are 80,000 to 100,000 clones, about two thirds of them singletons; the top ten hold about 2.5%. As for this clone: Its antigen is currently unknown.

The chain uses TRBV6-5 and TRBJ2-7; D call uncertain. Sequences were obtained from PBMCs. The sequence came from a man aged 50 to 59 in good health and CMV-seronegative. This chain's CDR3 is CASSYSGQTSYEQYF. CDR3 DNA: TGTGCCAGCAGTTACTCGGGCCAGACCTCCTACGAGCAGTACTTC.